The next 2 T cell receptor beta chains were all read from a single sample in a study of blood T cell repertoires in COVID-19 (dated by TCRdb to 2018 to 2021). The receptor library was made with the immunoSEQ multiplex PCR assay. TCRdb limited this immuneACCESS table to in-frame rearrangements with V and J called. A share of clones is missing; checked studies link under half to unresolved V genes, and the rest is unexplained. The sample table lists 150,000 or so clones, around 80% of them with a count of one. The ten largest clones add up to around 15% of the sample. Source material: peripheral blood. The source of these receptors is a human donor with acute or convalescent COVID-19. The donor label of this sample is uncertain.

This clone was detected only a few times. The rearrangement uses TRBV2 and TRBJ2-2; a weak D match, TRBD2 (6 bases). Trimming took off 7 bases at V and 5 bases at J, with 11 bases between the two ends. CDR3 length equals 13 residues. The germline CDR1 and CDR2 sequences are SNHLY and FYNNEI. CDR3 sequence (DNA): TGTGCCAGCACCAGACTAGTAACCGGGGAGCTGTTTTTT. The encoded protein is CASTRLVTGELFF.

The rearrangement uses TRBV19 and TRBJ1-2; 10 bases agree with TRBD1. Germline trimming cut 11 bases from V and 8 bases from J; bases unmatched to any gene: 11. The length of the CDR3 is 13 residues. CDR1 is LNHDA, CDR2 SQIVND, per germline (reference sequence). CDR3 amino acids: CAASRQGAEGYTF. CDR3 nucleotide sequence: TGTGCCGCCTCACGACAGGGGGCCGAAGGCTACACCTTC.